This T cell receptor beta chain was captured by sequencing in a study of persistence of HIV-infected CD4 T cells. The overall study: Suppressive ART had lasted a median of roughly eight years. Study observations and caveats: CMV- and Gag-responding cells had lower TCRbeta richness than CD3/CD28-responding cells.

The V gene end was trimmed by 2 bases and the J gene end by 6 bases; junction bases not matched to a gene: 4. In germline, CDR1 is MRHNA, CDR2 SNTAGT. The CDR3 totals 14 residues. Cells were stimulated with overlapping HIV-1 Gag 15-mer peptides. Sorted nonresponding memory CD4+ T cells were CD40L-negative, CD69-negative, CD45RO-high. This was the immunoSEQ version 4 assay in survey mode. The table came from immunoSEQ multiplex PCR; TCRdb's copy has only in-frame clones and leaves some out. The sample carries around 35,000 clones, approximately 78% recorded once. A remark on this clone: Its antigen is still unknown.

This rearrangement joins TRBV6-4 to TRBJ1-5; 7 nucleotides align to TRBD1. This clonotype originated in an adult with HIV. The donor label of this sample is uncertain. The material sequenced was cultured CD4+ T cells from PBMCs, taken from a patient who received antiretroviral therapy. The DNA for the CDR3 is TGTGCCAGCAGTGACCGGGACAGAGTTCAGCCCCAGCATTTT. Translated, it gives CASSDRDRVQPQHF.